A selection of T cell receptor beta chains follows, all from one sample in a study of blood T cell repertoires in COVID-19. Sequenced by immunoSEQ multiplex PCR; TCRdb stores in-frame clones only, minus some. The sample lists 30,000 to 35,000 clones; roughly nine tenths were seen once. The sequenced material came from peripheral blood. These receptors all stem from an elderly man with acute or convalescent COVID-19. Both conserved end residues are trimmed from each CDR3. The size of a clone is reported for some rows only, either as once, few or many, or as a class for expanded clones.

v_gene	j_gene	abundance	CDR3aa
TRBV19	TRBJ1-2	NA	ASSTQTGGFGYT
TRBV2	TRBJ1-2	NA	ASSETPTGGGYT
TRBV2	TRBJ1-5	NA	ASSSTGNSNQPQH
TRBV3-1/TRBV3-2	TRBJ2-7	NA	ASSPGDNLYEQY
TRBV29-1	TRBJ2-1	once	SVGGTGGFYNEQF
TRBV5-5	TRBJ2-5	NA	ASSLDGSGETQY
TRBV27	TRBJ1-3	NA	ASRPDRNSGNTIY
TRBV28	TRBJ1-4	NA	ASSRAGTAKKLF
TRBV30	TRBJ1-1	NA	AWSRQASEAF
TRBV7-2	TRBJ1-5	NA	ASSLTSAQPQH
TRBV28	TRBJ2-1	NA	ASGGAGDNEQF
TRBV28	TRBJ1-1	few	ASIRVGYRGRMNTEAF
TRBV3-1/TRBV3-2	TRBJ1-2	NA	ASSPLGRTANYGYT
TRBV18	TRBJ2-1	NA	ASSRGGQGADNEQF
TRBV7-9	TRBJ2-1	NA	ASSSIANEQF
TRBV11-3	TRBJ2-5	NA	ASSLGPAEGRETQY
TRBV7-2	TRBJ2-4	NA	ASSLALGTSTQNIQY
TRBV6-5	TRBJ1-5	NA	ASSLSFGQPQH
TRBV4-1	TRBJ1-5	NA	ASSRGVLDSNQPQH
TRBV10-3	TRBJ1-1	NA	AISESGGSTEAF
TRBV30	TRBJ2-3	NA	AWSVPAGFTDTQY
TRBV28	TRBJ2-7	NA	ASSPPSGHSYEQY
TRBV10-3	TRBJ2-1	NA	AIHDPPGQGANEQF
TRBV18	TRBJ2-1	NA	ASSPPGGLAGVYNEQF
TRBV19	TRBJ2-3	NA	ASSPGLAGGPADTQY
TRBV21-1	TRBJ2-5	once	ASSIRDRDGETQY
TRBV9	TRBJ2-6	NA	ASRPTPSGANVLT
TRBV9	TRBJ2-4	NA	ASTLPGMDIQY
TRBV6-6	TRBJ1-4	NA	ASSRDNEKLF
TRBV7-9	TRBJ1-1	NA	ASSLLGGTEAF
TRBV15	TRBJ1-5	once	ATSRTDRGRGNQPQH
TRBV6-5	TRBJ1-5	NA	ASTPDRASQPQH
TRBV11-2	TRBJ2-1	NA	ASSPRAGNVNEQF
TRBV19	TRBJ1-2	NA	ASSPPGTGDNYGYT
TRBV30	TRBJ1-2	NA	AWSPGATYGYT
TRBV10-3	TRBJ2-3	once	AISALGTGGVDSTQY
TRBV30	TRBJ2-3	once	ACRDYRDSDTQY
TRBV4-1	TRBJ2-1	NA	ASSQVQGLRYNEQF
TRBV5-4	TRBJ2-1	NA	ASSINLAGANEQF
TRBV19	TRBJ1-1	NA	ASSIQGSGTWNTEAF
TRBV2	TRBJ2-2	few	ASRGYRGAGELF